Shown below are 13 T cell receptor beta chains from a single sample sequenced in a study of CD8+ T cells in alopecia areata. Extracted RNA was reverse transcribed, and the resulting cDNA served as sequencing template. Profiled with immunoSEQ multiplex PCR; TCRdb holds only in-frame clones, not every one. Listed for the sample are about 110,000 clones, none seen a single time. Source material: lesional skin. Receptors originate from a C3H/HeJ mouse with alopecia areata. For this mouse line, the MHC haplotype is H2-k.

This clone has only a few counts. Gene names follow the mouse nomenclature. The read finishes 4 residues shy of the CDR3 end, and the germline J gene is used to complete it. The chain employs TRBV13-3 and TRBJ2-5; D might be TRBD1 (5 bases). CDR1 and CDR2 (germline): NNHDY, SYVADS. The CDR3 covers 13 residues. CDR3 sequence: CASSDANRDTQYF. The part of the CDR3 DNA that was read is TGTGCCAGCAGTGATGCTAACAGGGAC.

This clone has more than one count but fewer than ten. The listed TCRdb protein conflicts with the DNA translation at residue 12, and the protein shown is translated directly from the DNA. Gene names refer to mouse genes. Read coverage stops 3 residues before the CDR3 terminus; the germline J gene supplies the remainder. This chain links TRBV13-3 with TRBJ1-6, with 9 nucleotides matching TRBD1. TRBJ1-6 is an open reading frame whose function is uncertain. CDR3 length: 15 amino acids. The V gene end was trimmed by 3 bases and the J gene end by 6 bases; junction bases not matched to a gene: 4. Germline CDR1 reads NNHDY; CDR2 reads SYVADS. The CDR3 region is CASSARDRVNSPLYF. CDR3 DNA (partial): TGTGCCAGCAGTGCACGGGACAGGGTTAATTCGCCC.

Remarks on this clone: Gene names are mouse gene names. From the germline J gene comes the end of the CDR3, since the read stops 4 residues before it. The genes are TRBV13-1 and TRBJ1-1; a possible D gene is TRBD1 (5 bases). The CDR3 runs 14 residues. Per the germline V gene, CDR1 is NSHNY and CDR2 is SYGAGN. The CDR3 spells CASSEGLGGGEVFF. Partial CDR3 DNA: TGTGCCAGCAGTGAAGGCCTGGGGGGAGGA.

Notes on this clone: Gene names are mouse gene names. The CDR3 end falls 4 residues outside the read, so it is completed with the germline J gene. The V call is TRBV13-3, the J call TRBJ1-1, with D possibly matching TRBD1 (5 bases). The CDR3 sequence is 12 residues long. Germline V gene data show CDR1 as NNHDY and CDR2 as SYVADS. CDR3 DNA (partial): TGTGCCAGCAGTGCCCAGGGATCA. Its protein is CASSAQGS. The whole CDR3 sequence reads CASSAQGSEVFF.

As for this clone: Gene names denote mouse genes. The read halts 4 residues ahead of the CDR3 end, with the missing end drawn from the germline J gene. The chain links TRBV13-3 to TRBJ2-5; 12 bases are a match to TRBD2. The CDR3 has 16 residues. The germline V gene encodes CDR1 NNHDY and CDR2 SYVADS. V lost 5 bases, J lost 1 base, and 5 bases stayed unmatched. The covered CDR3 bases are TGTGCCAGCAGGGGACTGGGGGGCGCGGACCAAGAC. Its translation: CASRGLGGADQD. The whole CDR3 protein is CASRGLGGADQDTQYF.

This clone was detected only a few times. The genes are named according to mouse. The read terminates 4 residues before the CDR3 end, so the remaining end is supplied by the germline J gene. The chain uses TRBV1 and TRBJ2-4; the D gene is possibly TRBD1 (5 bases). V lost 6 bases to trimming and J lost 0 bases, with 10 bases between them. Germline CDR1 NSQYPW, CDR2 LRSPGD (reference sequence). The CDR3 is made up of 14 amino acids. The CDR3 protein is CTCSQDTSQNTLYF. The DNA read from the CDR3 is TGCACCTGCAGCCAGGACACAAGTCAAAAC.

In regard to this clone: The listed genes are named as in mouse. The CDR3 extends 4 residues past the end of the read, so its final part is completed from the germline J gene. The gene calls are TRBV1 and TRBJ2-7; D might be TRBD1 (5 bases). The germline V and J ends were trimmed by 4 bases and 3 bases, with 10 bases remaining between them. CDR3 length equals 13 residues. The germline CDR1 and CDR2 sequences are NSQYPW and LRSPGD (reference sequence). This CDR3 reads CTCSVGHLYEQYF. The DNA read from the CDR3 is TGCACCTGCAGTGTTGGACATCTCTAT.

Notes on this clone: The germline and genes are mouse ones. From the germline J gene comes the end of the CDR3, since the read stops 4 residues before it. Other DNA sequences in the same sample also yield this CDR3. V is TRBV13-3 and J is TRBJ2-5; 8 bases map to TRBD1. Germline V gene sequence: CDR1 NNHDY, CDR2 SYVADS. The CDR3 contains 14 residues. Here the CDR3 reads CASSDRGRGDTQYF. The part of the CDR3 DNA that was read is TGTGCCAGCAGTGACAGGGGGCGTGGGGAC.

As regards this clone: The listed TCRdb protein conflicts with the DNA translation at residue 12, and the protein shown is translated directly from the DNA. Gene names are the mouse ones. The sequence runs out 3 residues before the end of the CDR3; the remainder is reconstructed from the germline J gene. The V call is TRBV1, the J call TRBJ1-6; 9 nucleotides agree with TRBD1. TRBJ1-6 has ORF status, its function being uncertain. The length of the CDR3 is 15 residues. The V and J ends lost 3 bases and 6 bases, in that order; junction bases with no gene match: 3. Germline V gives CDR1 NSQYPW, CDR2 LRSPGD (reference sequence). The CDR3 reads CTCSAGDRVNSPLYF. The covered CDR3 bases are TGCACCTGCAGTGCGGGGGACAGGGTTAATTCGCCC.

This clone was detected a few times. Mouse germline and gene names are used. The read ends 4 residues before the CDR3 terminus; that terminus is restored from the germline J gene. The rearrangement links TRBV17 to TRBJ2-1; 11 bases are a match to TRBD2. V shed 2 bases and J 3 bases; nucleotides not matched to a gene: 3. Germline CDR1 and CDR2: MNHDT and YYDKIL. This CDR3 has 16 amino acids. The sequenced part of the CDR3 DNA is TGTGCTAGCAGTAGACAAGGGACTGGGGGCTATGCT. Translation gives CASSRQGTGGYA. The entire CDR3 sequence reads CASSRQGTGGYAEQFF. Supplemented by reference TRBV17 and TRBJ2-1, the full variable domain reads DTTVKQNPRYKLARVGKPVNLICSQTMNHDTMYWYQKKPNQAPKLLLFYYDKILNREADTFEKFQSSRPNNSFCSLYIGSAGLEYSAMYLCASSRQGTGGYAEQFFGPGTRLTVL.

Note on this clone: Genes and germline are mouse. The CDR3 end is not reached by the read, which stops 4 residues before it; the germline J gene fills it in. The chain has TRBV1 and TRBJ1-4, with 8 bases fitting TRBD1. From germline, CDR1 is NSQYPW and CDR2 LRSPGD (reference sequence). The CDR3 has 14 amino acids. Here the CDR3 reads CTCSADREAERLFF. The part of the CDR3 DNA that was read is TGCACCTGCAGTGCGGACAGGGAGGCCGAA.

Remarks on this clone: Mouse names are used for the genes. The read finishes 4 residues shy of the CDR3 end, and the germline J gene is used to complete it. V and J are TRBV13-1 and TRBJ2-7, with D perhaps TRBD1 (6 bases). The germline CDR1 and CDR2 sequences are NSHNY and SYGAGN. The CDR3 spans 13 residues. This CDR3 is CASSGGTSYEQYF. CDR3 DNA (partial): TGTGCCAGCAGTGGTGGGACATCATAT.

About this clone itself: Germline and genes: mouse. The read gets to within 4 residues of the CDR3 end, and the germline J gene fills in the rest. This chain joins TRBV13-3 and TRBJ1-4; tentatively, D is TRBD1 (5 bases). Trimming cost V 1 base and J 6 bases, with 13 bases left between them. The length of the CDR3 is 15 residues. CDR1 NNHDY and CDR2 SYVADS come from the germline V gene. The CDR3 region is CASSDLPGRDERLFF. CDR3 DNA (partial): TGTGCCAGCAGTGATTTACCAGGGAGGGACGAA.